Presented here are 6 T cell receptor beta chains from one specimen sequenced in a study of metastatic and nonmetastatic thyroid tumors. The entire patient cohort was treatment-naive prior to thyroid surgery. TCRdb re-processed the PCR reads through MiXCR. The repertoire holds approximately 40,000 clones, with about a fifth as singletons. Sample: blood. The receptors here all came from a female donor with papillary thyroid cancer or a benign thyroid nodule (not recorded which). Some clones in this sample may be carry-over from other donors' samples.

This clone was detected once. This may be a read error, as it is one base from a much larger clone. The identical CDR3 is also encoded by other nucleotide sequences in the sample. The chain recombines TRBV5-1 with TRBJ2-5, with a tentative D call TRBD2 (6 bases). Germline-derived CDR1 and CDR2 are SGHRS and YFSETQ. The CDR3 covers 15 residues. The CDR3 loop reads CASRTSGAGRETQYF. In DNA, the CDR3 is TGTGCCAGCAGAACGTCAGGAGCGGGTCGGGAGACCCAGTACTTC.

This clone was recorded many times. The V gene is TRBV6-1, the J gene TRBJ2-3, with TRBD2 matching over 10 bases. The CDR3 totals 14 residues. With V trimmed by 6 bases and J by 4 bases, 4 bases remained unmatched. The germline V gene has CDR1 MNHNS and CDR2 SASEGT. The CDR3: CASRQAGGPDTQYF. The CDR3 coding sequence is TGTGCCAGCAGACAAGCGGGAGGGCCAGATACGCAGTATTTT.

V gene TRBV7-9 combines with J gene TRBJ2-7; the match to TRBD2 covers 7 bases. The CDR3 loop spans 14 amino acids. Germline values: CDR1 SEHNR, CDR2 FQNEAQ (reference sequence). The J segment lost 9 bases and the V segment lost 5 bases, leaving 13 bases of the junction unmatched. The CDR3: CASSREPSGGMQYF. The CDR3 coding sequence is TGTGCCAGCAGCAGAGAACCTAGCGGAGGGATGCAGTACTTC.

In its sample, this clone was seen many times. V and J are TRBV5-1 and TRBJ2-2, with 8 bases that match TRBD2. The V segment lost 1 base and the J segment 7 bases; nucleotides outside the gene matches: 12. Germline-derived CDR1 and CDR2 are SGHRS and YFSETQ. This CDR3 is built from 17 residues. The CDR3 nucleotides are TGCGCCAGCAGCTTGATCGTTAGCGGGAAAGCGGGCGGGGAGCTGTTTTTT. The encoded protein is CASSLIVSGKAGGELFF.

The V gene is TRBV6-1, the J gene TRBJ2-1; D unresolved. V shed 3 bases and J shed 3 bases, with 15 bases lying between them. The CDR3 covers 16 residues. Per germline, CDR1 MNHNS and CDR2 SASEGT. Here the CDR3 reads CASSDRLSIGYNEQFF. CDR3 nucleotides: TGTGCCAGCAGTGACCGTCTATCTATCGGCTACAATGAGCAGTTCTTC.

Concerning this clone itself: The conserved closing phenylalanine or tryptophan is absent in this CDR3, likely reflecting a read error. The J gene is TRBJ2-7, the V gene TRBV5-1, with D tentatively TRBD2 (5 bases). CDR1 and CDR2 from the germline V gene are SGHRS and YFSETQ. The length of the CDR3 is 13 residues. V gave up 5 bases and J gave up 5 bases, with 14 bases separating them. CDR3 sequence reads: CASRLENADEQYL. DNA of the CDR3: TGCGCCAGCAGACTAGAGAATGCCGACGAGCAGTACTTA.